This TCR beta chain was sequenced for a study of T cell responses to AZD1222 COVID-19 vaccine. About this clone itself: Antigen: not known.

Some clones are missing from TCRdb's copy, which holds only in-frame ones; the method was immunoSEQ multiplex PCR. The sample lists about 140,000 clones, under 95% occurring once. Study results and caveats: Only five or six individuals given AZD1222 were seropositive at baseline. A mostly white British donor set with more females was recruited, and clonal diversity was possibly underestimated. Among spike-specific TCRs, nearly half reportedly target unmutated variant regions.

V lost 0 bases, J lost 1 base, and 13 bases lay in between. The germline V gene has CDR1 KGHSH and CDR2 LQKENI. The CDR3 runs to 17 residues. The clonotype was recovered from an adult in good health. This chain links TRBV18 with TRBJ2-1, with a possible D match to TRBD1 (5 bases). Material: peripheral blood, obtained on day 0 of AZD1222 vaccination. The CDR3 DNA reads as TGTGCCAGCTCACCACCTTTTTCAGGGCTATCCTACAATGAGCAGTTCTTC. Translated: CASSPPFSGLSYNEQFF.